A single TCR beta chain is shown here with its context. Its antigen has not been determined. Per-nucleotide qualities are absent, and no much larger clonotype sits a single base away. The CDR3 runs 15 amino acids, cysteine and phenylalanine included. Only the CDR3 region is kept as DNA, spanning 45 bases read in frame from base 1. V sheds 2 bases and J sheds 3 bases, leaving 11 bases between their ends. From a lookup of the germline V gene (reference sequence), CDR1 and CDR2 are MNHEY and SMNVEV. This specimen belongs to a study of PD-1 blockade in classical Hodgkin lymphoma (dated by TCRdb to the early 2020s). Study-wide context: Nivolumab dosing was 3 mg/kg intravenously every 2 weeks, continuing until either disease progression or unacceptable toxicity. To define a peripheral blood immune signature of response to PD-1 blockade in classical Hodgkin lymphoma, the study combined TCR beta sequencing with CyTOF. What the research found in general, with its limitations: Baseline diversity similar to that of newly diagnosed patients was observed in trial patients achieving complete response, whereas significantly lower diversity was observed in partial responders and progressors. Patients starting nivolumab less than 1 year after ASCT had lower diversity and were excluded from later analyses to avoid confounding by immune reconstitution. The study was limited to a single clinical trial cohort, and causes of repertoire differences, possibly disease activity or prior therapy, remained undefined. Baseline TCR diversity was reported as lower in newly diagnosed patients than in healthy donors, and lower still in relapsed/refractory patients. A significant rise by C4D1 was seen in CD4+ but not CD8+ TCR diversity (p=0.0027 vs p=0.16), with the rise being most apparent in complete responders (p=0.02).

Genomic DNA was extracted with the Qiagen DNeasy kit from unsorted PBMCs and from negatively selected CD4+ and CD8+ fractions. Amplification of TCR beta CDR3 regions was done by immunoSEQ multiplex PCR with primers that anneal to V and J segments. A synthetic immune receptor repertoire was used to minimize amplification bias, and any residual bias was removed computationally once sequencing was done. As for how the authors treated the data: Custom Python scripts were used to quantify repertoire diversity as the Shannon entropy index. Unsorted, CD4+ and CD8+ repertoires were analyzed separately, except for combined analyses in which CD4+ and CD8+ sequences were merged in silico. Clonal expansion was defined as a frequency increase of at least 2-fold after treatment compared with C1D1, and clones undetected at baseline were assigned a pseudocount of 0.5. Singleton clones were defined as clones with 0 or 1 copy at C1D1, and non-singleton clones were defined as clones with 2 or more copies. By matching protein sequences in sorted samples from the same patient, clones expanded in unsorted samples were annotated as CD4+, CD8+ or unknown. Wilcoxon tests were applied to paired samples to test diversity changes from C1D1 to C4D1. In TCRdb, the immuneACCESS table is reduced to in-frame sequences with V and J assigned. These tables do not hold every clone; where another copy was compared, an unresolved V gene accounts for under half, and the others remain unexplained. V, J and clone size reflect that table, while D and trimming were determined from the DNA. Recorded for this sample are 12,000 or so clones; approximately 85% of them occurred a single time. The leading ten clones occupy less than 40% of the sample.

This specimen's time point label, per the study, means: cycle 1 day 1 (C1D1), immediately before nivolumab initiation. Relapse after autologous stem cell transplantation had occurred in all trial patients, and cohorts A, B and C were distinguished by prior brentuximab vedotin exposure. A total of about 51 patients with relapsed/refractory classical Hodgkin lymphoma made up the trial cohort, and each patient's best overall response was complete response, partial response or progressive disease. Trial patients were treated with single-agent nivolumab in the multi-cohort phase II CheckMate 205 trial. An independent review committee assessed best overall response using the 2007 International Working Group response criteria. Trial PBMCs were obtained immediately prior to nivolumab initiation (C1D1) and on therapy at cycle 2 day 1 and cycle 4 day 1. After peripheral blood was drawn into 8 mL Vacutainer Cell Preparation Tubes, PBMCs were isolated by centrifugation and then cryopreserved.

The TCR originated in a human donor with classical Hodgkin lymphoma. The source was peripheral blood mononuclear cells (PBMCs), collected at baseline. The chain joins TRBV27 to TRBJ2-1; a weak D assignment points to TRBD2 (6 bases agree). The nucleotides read TGTGCCAGCAGTTTAGTTGGCGGGGACTACAATGAGCAGTTCTTC. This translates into CASSLVGGDYNEQFF.